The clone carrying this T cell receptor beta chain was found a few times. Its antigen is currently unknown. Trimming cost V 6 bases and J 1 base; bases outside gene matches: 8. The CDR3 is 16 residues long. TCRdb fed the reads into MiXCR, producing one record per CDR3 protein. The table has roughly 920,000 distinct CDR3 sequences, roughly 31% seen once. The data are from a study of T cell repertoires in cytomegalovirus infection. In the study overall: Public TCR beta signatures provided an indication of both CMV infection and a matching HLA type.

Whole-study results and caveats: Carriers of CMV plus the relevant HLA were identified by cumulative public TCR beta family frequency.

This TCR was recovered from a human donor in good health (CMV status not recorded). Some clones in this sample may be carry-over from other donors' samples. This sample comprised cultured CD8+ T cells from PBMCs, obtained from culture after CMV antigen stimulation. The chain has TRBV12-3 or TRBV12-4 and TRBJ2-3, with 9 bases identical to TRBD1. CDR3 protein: CASRLGQGWGTDTQYF. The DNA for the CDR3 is TGTGCCAGCAGGTTGGGACAGGGATGGGGCACAGATACGCAGTATTTT.